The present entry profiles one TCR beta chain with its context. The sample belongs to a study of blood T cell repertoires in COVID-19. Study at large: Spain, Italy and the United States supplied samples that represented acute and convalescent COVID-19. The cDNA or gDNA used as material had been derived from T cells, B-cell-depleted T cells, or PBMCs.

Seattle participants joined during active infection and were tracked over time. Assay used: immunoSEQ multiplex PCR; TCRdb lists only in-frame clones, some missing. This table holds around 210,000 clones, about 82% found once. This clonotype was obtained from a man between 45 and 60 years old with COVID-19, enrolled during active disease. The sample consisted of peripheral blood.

The CDR3: CASSSGQQTNYGYTF. The CDR3 region has the DNA TGTGCCAGCAGCTCGGGACAGCAGACTAACTATGGCTACACCTTC. This chain uses TRBV11-2 with TRBJ1-2; 7 bases match TRBD1. The germline V gene encodes CDR1 SGHAT and CDR2 FQNNGV. The CDR3 is 15 amino acids. With 4 bases clipped from V and 0 bases from J, the junction kept 5 bases outside the gene matches.